A selection of T cell receptor beta chains follows, all from one sample in a study of cytomegalovirus exposure and HLA in healthy donors. Profiled with immunoSEQ multiplex PCR; TCRdb holds only in-frame clones, not every one. The sample comprises about 160,000 clones, about 72% of which are singletons, and around 2.1% rests with the top ten. Sequencing was carried out using PBMCs. These receptors originate from a middle-aged man in good health and CMV-seropositive. Each CDR3 is given with its conserved first and last residue. The D gene is left open where the match is weak. Only part of the rows carry a size: once, few, many, or a class if the clone is expanded.

NA	NA	TRBV6-6	15	TRBJ2-7	CASSYLRTTSYEQYF	TGTGCCAGCAGTTACTTAAGGACAACGTCCTACGAGCAGTACTTC
NA	NA	TRBV7-8	14	TRBJ2-3	CASSHGTSTDTQYF	TGTGCCAGCAGCCACGGGACTAGCACAGATACGCAGTATTTT
NA	NA	TRBV6-4	15	TRBJ2-3	CASSEGVGSTDTQYF	TGTGCCAGCAGTGAAGGTGTCGGGAGCACAGATACGCAGTATTTT
TRBD1	once	TRBV9	13	TRBJ2-5	CASSGQGSETQYF	TGTGCCAGCAGCGGACAGGGGTCGGAGACCCAGTACTTC
NA	NA	TRBV19	14	TRBJ1-3	CASSTQISGNTIYF	TGTGCCAGTAGTACACAAATCTCTGGAAACACCATATATTTT
NA	NA	TRBV4-1	16	TRBJ1-2	CASSQVSPGSNYGYTF	TGCGCCAGCAGCCAAGTATCCCCAGGGTCGAACTATGGCTACACCTTC
TRBD1	NA	TRBV5-1	14	TRBJ2-7	CASSFRGLVGEQYF	TGCGCCAGCAGCTTCAGGGGGCTAGTGGGTGAGCAGTACTTC
NA	NA	TRBV7-3	14	TRBJ1-1	CASSSETSLREAFF	TGTGCCAGCAGCTCCGAGACCAGTCTGCGGGAAGCTTTCTTT
TRBD1	NA	TRBV6-5	14	TRBJ1-5	CASSYRGSNQPQHF	TGTGCCAGCAGCTACAGGGGGAGCAATCAGCCCCAGCATTTT
NA	few	TRBV10-3	14	TRBJ1-2	CAISESLTERGYTF	TGTGCCATCAGTGAGTCGCTGACAGAGAGGGGCTACACCTTC
TRBD1	NA	TRBV6-6	16	TRBJ1-1	CASSHGPGTGDTEAFF	TGTGCCAGCAGTCACGGTCCCGGGACAGGGGATACTGAAGCTTTCTTT
TRBD1	NA	TRBV5-8	15	TRBJ2-5	CASSSGTGVSETQYF	TGTGCCAGCAGCTCCGGGACAGGGGTCTCAGAGACCCAGTACTTC
TRBD1	NA	TRBV19	15	TRBJ1-1	CASRKMTGTNTEAFF	TGTGCCAGTAGGAAGATGACAGGGACGAACACTGAAGCTTTCTTT
TRBD1	NA	TRBV10-3	14	TRBJ2-7	CAIRKTGEDLEQYF	TGTGCCATCAGAAAGACAGGGGAGGATCTCGAGCAGTACTTC
TRBD1	NA	TRBV4-3	15	TRBJ2-4	CASSQERGGGFIQYF	TGCGCCAGCAGCCAAGAAAGAGGGGGCGGTTTCATTCAGTACTTC